This TCR beta chain stems from a study of control samples from healthy donors and cancer patients. Some clones are missing from TCRdb's copy, which holds only in-frame ones; the method was immunoSEQ multiplex PCR. Seen here are roughly 130,000 clones, approximately 94% observed once, and the top ten hold about 1.7%. Germline CDR1 reads SNHLY; CDR2 reads FYNNEI. This CDR3 is built from 13 residues. V was cut by 6 bases and J by 5 bases, with 11 bases left in between. In its sample, this clone was seen once. This sequence joins TRBV2 and TRBJ1-5, with D uncertain. The material sequenced was PBMCs. The sequence derives from a man aged 50-60 years with head and neck cancer. CDR3 in amino acids: CASRGYTYQPQHF. CDR3 DNA sequence: TGTGCCAGCAGGGGATATACTTATCAGCCCCAGCATTTT.